One sample yielded the 25 T cell receptor beta chains listed below, sequenced in a study of T cell responses to AZD1222 COVID-19 vaccine. Profiling relied on immunoSEQ multiplex PCR, and the TCRdb table lists in-frame clones only, not all of them. This sample carries approximately 97,000 clones, around 83% of them seen once, and the ten largest clones take 4.5% to 6%. The sample here was peripheral blood, taken on day 0 of AZD1222 vaccination. These receptors were taken from an adult in good health.

CDR3 in amino acids: CASRETGRADGYTF. CDR3 sequence (DNA): TGTGCCAGCAGGGAGACAGGGAGAGCGGATGGCTACACCTTC. This chain connects TRBV3-1 (or the pseudogene TRBV3-2) to TRBJ1-2, with 7 bases fitting TRBD1. Trimming cost V 6 bases and J 6 bases; bases outside gene matches: 10. CDR1 and CDR2 (germline): LGHDT, YNNKEL (reference sequence). The CDR3 totals 14 residues.

The chain links TRBV5-1 to TRBJ1-1, with unresolved D. Deletions cut 4 bases from V and 4 bases from J, with 11 bases between. CDR3 length: 13 amino acids. Germline-derived CDR1 and CDR2 are SGHRS and YFSETQ. In nucleotides, the CDR3 is TGCGCCAGCAGCCCCTCGGGAGTCACTGAAGCTTTCTTT. Its protein is CASSPSGVTEAFF.

This clone was seen just once. J is TRBJ2-7 and V is TRBV6-1, with a tentative D call TRBD1 (6 bases). The CDR3 sequence is 15 residues long. Germline V CDR1 and CDR2: MNHNS, SASEGT. Trimming shortened V by 2 bases and J by 3 bases, and 14 bases separated the two germline ends. CDR3 sequence: CASSERGWKNYEQYF. In DNA form, the CDR3 reads TGTGCCAGCAGTGAAAGGGGGTGGAAAAACTACGAGCAGTACTTC.

V usage is TRBV11-2 and J usage is TRBJ1-2; D gene ambiguous. V lost 3 bases and J lost 8, with 10 bases in between. CDR3 size: 12 residues. Germline V gene data show CDR1 as SGHAT and CDR2 as FQNNGV. In nucleotides, the CDR3 is TGTGCCAGCAGCTTTTCGGGTCGGGGCTACACCTTC. Translated: CASSFSGRGYTF.

This chain uses TRBV5-1 with TRBJ2-5; 9 nucleotides align to TRBD1. The CDR3 totals 15 residues. After removal of 4 bases from V and 5 bases from J, the junction contained 9 bases not matched to a gene. CDR1 and CDR2 from the germline V gene are SGHRS and YFSETQ. CDR3 in amino acids: CASSRTGTGFETQYF. The CDR3, as DNA: TGCGCCAGCAGCCGGACCGGGACAGGGTTCGAGACCCAGTACTTC.

This sequence joins TRBV12-3 or TRBV12-4 and TRBJ1-1; D is possibly TRBD1 (6 bases). V was shortened by 3 bases and J by 3 bases, with 8 bases between the two germline ends. This CDR3 has 13 residues. The CDR3, as DNA: TGTGCCAGCAGTTTCTACAGGGACACTGAAGCTTTCTTT. Residues: CASSFYRDTEAFF.

The chain is built from TRBV3-1 (or the pseudogene TRBV3-2) and TRBJ2-2, with D perhaps TRBD1 (6 bases). This CDR3 is built from 15 residues. CDR1 and CDR2 (germline): LGHDT, YNNKEL (reference sequence). V lost 2 bases and J lost 4, with 11 bases in between. Here the CDR3 reads CASSQQGFGTGELFF. CDR3 bases: TGTGCCAGCAGCCAACAGGGGTTTGGCACCGGGGAGCTGTTTTTT.

The V and J genes are TRBV19 and TRBJ1-5, with TRBD1 matching 7 bases. Germline V gene lookup returns CDR1 LNHDA and CDR2 SQIVND (reference sequence). Trimming removed 3 bases from V and 7 bases from J; junction bases left unmatched: 12. This CDR3 spans 16 amino acids. CDR3 amino acids: CASSMEEGALGQPQHF. CDR3 DNA: TGTGCCAGTAGTATGGAAGAGGGGGCGCTTGGACAGCCCCAGCATTTT.

CDR3 coding DNA: TGTGCCAGCAGTTTGGATCGGTACACTGAAGCTTTCTTT. It codes for CASSLDRYTEAFF. This chain links TRBV27 with TRBJ1-1; D is undetermined. With 3 bases removed from V and 3 bases from J, the gap between germline ends came to 8 bases. The CDR3 consists of 13 residues. Germline lookup yields CDR1 MNHEY and CDR2 SMNVEV (reference sequence).

This clone was observed a handful of times. This chain links TRBV3-1 (or the pseudogene TRBV3-2) with TRBJ1-5; D is undetermined. The CDR3 runs 15 residues. Germline loops: CDR1 LGHDT, CDR2 YNNKEL (reference sequence). V was trimmed by 1 base and J by 0 bases, leaving 7 bases between them. The CDR3 sequence: CASSQGWGSNQPQHF. In DNA, the CDR3 is TGTGCCAGCAGCCAAGGATGGGGTAGCAATCAGCCCCAGCATTTT.

V and J are TRBV19 and TRBJ1-6, with no clear D. Trimming stripped 1 base from V and 6 bases from J, with 7 bases between. This CDR3 is built from 14 residues. Germline CDR1 is LNHDA and CDR2 is SQIVND (reference sequence). The CDR3 DNA is TGTGCCAGTAGTATAGGATTCCCTAATTCACCCCTCCACTTT. Translating gives CASSIGFPNSPLHF.

This clone was detected only once. The DNA for the CDR3 is TGCAGCGTTGAAAGGGACTATTCAGGAGAGACCCAGTACTTC. This gives the protein CSVERDYSGETQYF. The chain combines TRBV29-1 with TRBJ2-5; 7 bases map to TRBD2. Germline values: CDR1 SQVTM, CDR2 ANQGSEA. CDR3 length: 14 residues. With V trimmed by 2 bases and J by 4 bases, 7 bases remained unmatched.

The rearrangement uses TRBV7-2 and TRBJ1-1; TRBD1 matches 7 bases. CDR3 size: 14 residues. With 5 bases clipped from V and 1 base from J, the junction kept 4 bases outside the gene matches. Germline assignment: CDR1 SGHTA and CDR2 FQGNSA. This CDR3 is CASSTDRKNTEAFF. CDR3 DNA: TGTGCCAGCAGCACGGACAGGAAGAACACTGAAGCTTTCTTT.

The chain links TRBV4-2 to TRBJ1-2, with D perhaps matching TRBD1 (6 bases). The CDR3 spans 17 residues. V lost 3 bases to trimming and J lost 3 bases, with 20 bases between them. Per the germline V gene, CDR1 is LGHNA and CDR2 is YNFKEQ. CDR3: CASSHDQGPKGDYGYTF. The CDR3 DNA reads as TGTGCCAGCAGCCACGACCAGGGACCGAAGGGGGACTATGGCTACACCTTC.

The chain is built from TRBV28 and TRBJ2-7; D is uncertain. Looked up from germline, CDR1 is MDHEN and CDR2 is SYDVKM. The CDR3 sequence is 15 residues long. V shed 3 bases and J shed 2 bases, with 14 bases lying between them. CDR3 coding DNA: TGTGCCAGCAGTTTGGCCCTCGGACGGACCTACGAGCAGTACTTC. This sequence encodes CASSLALGRTYEQYF. Based on the CDR3 plus reference TRBV28 and TRBJ2-7, the full variable domain is DVKVTQSSRYLVKRTGEKVFLECVQDMDHENMFWYRQDPGLGLRLIYFSYDVKMKEKGDIPEGYSVSREKKERFSLILESASTNQTSMYLCASSLALGRTYEQYFGPGTRLTVT.

CDR3 sequence (DNA): TGTGCCAGCAGTGACGGGGGGCAATATAATTCACCCCTCCACTTT. Protein sequence: CASSDGGQYNSPLHF. The chain carries TRBV6-4 and TRBJ1-6; D is perhaps TRBD1 (6 bases). This CDR3 comprises 15 residues. The V end lost 2 bases, the J end lost 4 bases, and 9 bases lay between the germline ends. CDR1 MRHNA and CDR2 SNTAGT come from the germline V gene.

This rearrangement joins TRBV3-1 (or the pseudogene TRBV3-2) to TRBJ2-1, with no clear D. This CDR3 contains 14 residues. Trimming stripped 1 base from V and 6 bases from J, with 10 bases between. Germline V CDR1 and CDR2: LGHDT, YNNKEL (reference sequence). CDR3: CASSQVRGSNEQFF. DNA of the CDR3: TGTGCCAGCAGCCAAGTCAGAGGCAGCAATGAGCAGTTCTTC.

The chain combines TRBV5-4 with TRBJ2-3; 10 bases match TRBD2. Trimming at V came to 0 bases and at J to 5 bases, leaving 6 bases not matched to a gene. This CDR3 contains 16 residues. Germline CDR1 and CDR2: SGHNT and YYREEE (reference sequence). CDR3 sequence reads: CASSLASGRSGDTQYF. The CDR3 DNA follows: TGTGCCAGCAGCTTGGCTAGCGGGAGATCCGGAGATACGCAGTATTTT.

The chain couples TRBV15 to TRBJ1-3; D is undetermined. V lost 3 bases and J lost 4, with 10 bases in between. The germline V gene encodes CDR1 LNHNV and CDR2 YYDKDF (reference sequence). The CDR3 sequence is 14 residues long. The CDR3 DNA is TGTGCCACCAGCAGGAATGTTGGGGGAAACACCATATATTTT. This translates into CATSRNVGGNTIYF.

The chain has TRBV7-2 and TRBJ1-2; 8 bases map to TRBD1. From germline, CDR1 is SGHTA and CDR2 FQGNSA. The CDR3 contains 14 residues. V trimming: 5 bases; J trimming: 7 bases; junction bases outside the gene matches: 9. This CDR3 is CASSLRTGSSGYTF. DNA for the CDR3: TGTGCCAGCAGCCTTCGGACAGGGTCGTCTGGCTACACCTTC.

This chain connects TRBV27 to TRBJ2-2; tentative D call: TRBD2 (7 bases). The CDR3 length is 14 residues. Trimming took off 3 bases at V and 7 bases at J, with 12 bases between the two ends. CDR1 and CDR2 (germline): MNHEY, SMNVEV (reference sequence). CDR3 in DNA: TGTGCCAGCAGTTTTGGGGGGGCCGGCGGGGAGCTGTTTTTT. Protein product: CASSFGGAGGELFF.

The rearrangement links TRBV9 to TRBJ1-2; D gene ambiguous. The CDR3 is 18 amino acids. Germline CDR1 reads SGDLS; CDR2 reads YYNGEE. V gave up 4 bases and J gave up 4 bases, with 26 bases separating them. The CDR3 DNA sequence: TGTGCCAGCAGCCCCGGACTGCAGTTCTCCCTTGTGGGCTATGGCTACACCTTC. Encoded protein: CASSPGLQFSLVGYGYTF.

This clone appeared once. CDR3 coding DNA: TGTGCCACCAGCCCTCCCCCACTACAGGGGATCCCTTCACCCCTCCACTTT. Amino acids: CATSPPPLQGIPSPLHF. The chain joins TRBV15 to TRBJ1-6; 7 bases are a match to TRBD1. V shed 5 bases, J shed 9 bases, and the junction held 16 bases outside the gene matches. The CDR3 loop spans 17 amino acids. Germline loops: CDR1 LNHNV, CDR2 YYDKDF (reference sequence).

The rearrangement links TRBV19 to TRBJ1-6; the match to TRBD1 covers 8 bases. V lost 10 bases and J lost 8; bases outside the gene matches: 10. This CDR3 has 14 amino acids. Germline CDR1 reads LNHDA; CDR2 reads SQIVND (reference sequence). CDR3 residues: CATRQGHMDSPLHF. The CDR3 nucleotides are TGTGCCACTAGACAGGGGCATATGGATTCACCCCTCCACTTT.

V usage is TRBV27 and J usage is TRBJ2-7; 11 positions match TRBD1. Germline loops: CDR1 MNHEY, CDR2 SMNVEV (reference sequence). J gave up 3 bases and V 6 bases, and 4 bases lay outside the gene matches. This CDR3 has 14 residues. The CDR3 DNA is TGTGCCAGCAGCTTCGGGACAGGGGGCTACGAGCAGTACTTC. Residues: CASSFGTGGYEQYF.